This T cell receptor beta chain originates from a study of blood T cell repertoires in COVID-19. Looking at the study overall: The cDNA or gDNA used as material had been derived from T cells, B-cell-depleted T cells, or PBMCs.

This CDR3 has 16 residues. Germline V lookup: CDR1 LGHDT, CDR2 YNNKEL (reference sequence). V lost 6 bases and J lost 1; bases outside the gene matches: 7. Under the authors' procedure: Cell counts per sample came from amplifying reference gene primers. TCRdb's table, derived via immunoSEQ multiplex PCR, lists solely in-frame clones and lacks some. The V and J calls and clone size are taken from that table; D and trimming were inferred from the DNA. The data contain 70,000 to 100,000 clones, less than 90% of them seen just once; the ten biggest clones take up 1% to 1.5%. The sequence was obtained from an older man with active or convalescent COVID-19. The gene calls are TRBV3-1 (or the pseudogene TRBV3-2) and TRBJ2-2; 8 bases fit TRBD2. Sequenced input: peripheral blood. In DNA form, the CDR3 reads TGTGCCAGCAGTCCCAGACTAGCGCGGAACACCGGGGAGCTGTTTTTT. This sequence encodes CASSPRLARNTGELFF.